This T cell receptor beta chain is drawn from a study of beta chain features in type 1 diabetes. Looking at the study overall: There were some 110 million sorted cells examined across all samples.

The CDR3 sequence is 15 residues long. Deletions cut 4 bases from V and 4 bases from J, with 14 bases between. Looked up from germline, CDR1 is SGHDN and CDR2 is FVKESK. What was sequenced were expressed TCRB transcripts, since all of the isolated RNA had been reverse transcribed. Using immunoSEQ multiplex PCR, the repertoire was profiled, and TCRdb retains in-frame clones only, with some absent. The sample lists around 430,000 clones, roughly 30% seen once, with almost 0.065% in the top ten. In regard to this clone: Its target is not known.

Researchers reported sorting CD4+ naive, central memory, regulatory and stem cell-like memory cells via CD45RO/CCR7/CD25/CD127/CD95/CD27. The authors obtained over 98% purity in all sorted populations. Study findings and constraints: When cDNA is sequenced, cells with high TCR expression could be over-represented.

The sample taken for sequencing was naive CD4+ T cells from blood. The gene calls are TRBV14 and TRBJ2-1; perhaps TRBD1 as D (5 bases). This TCR derives from a man between 18 and 29 years old in good health. CDR3 protein: CASSPGAESYNEQFF. The CDR3 DNA sequence: TGTGCCAGCAGCCCTGGGGCAGAGTCATACAATGAGCAGTTCTTC.